The clone carrying this T cell receptor beta chain was counted at least ten times. Antigen specificity is unknown. The data belong to a study of neurological immune-mediated disorders. Overall study results and limits: HTLV-1-associated myelopathy had the most TCR clonal expansion, whereas multiple sclerosis had the least (lower than in healthy controls).

TCRdb processed the 5' RACE reads anew with MiXCR; each CDR3 protein has one entry. The data contain under 30,000 distinct CDR3 sequences, 13% of them singletons. The CDR3 runs 14 residues. After removal of 4 bases from V and 6 bases from J, the junction contained 10 bases not matched to a gene. CDR1 is SQVTM and CDR2 is ANQGSEA in the germline V gene. V gene TRBV29-1 combines with J gene TRBJ1-2; 8 bases agree with TRBD1. The TCR sequence derives from a woman aged 40 to 50 with HTLV-1-associated myelopathy (HAM/TSP). The specimen was PBMCs. The CDR3 sequence: CSVVLQGVEDGYTF. The CDR3 DNA is TGCAGCGTTGTCCTACAGGGGGTGGAAGATGGCTACACCTTC.